These T cell receptor beta chains were read from a single sample in a study of blood T cell repertoires in COVID-19. Assay: immunoSEQ multiplex PCR; the TCRdb copy retains only in-frame clones and omits some. The table lists tens of thousands of clones, 83% of them singletons. Sequencing was done on a sample of peripheral blood. The receptors originated from a human donor in a cohort sampled during active COVID-19. CDR3s include the opening cysteine and the closing phenylalanine or tryptophan. The order of the fields is V gene, clone size, D gene, J gene, CDR3 DNA, CDR3 protein. A D gene is named only where the DNA matches it firmly. Clone size appears in some rows only: once, few, many, or a class for an expanded clone.

v_gene: TRBV6-5
abundance: few
d_gene: -
j_gene: TRBJ1-2
CDR3nt: TGTGCCAGCAGCGGGGTGGTCGGCTATGGCTACACCTTC
CDR3aa: CASSGVVGYGYTF

v_gene: TRBV19
abundance: -
d_gene: -
j_gene: TRBJ1-5
CDR3nt: TGTGCCAGTAGTATCAGTTATAGCAATCAGCCCCAGCATTTT
CDR3aa: CASSISYSNQPQHF

v_gene: TRBV3-1/TRBV3-2
abundance: -
d_gene: TRBD1
j_gene: TRBJ1-4
CDR3nt: TGTGCCAGCAGCCTGATAGGACAGGGGTCGGGAAAACTGTTTTTT
CDR3aa: CASSLIGQGSGKLFF

v_gene: TRBV4-2
abundance: -
d_gene: TRBD1
j_gene: TRBJ1-1
CDR3nt: TGTGCCAGCAGCGCGACAGGGGCGATTGTGGCTGAAGCTTTCTTT
CDR3aa: CASSATGAIVAEAFF

v_gene: TRBV9
abundance: -
d_gene: -
j_gene: TRBJ2-1
CDR3nt: TGTGCCAGCAGCGCGACGACAGGAGCCTACAATGAGCAGTTCTTC
CDR3aa: CASSATTGAYNEQFF

v_gene: TRBV5-3
abundance: -
d_gene: -
j_gene: TRBJ1-5
CDR3nt: TGTGCCAGAAGCTTGGCCATGGGAGGACGGGGTCAGCCCCAGCATTTT
CDR3aa: CARSLAMGGRGQPQHF

v_gene: TRBV6-6
abundance: -
d_gene: -
j_gene: TRBJ1-6
CDR3nt: TGTGCCAGCAGCCCCGGAGCTTCACCCCTCCACTTT
CDR3aa: CASSPGASPLHF

v_gene: TRBV7-9
abundance: -
d_gene: -
j_gene: TRBJ1-1
CDR3nt: TGTGCCAGCAGCCCTTCAACAGGGTCGGGCACTGAAGCTTTCTTT
CDR3aa: CASSPSTGSGTEAFF

v_gene: TRBV6-5
abundance: -
d_gene: -
j_gene: TRBJ2-7
CDR3nt: TGTGCCAGCACCAGGAGGGGCTACTACGAGCAGTACTTC
CDR3aa: CASTRRGYYEQYF

v_gene: TRBV6-4
abundance: -
d_gene: -
j_gene: TRBJ2-3
CDR3nt: TGTGCCAGCAGTGACCACAGCAGTACAGATACGCAGTATTTT
CDR3aa: CASSDHSSTDTQYF

v_gene: TRBV18
abundance: -
d_gene: TRBD1
j_gene: TRBJ2-6
CDR3nt: TGTGCCAGCTCACCTGGGACAGGGAGCTCTGGGGCCAACGTCCTGACTTTC
CDR3aa: CASSPGTGSSGANVLTF

v_gene: TRBV5-3
abundance: -
d_gene: -
j_gene: TRBJ1-5
CDR3nt: TGTGCCAGAAGCACACCGCGGGACCTTATAAACTTTAATAGCAATCAGCCCCAGCATTTT
CDR3aa: CARSTPRDLINFNSNQPQHF

v_gene: TRBV5-1
abundance: -
d_gene: TRBD1
j_gene: TRBJ2-5
CDR3nt: TGCGCCAGCAGCACCGGGACAGGGGAAGAGACCCAGTACTTC
CDR3aa: CASSTGTGEETQYF

v_gene: TRBV29-1
abundance: -
d_gene: -
j_gene: TRBJ2-5
CDR3nt: TGCAGCGTTGACCCGGGACTGTGGAAGACCCAGTACTTC
CDR3aa: CSVDPGLWKTQYF

v_gene: TRBV5-8
abundance: -
d_gene: TRBD1
j_gene: TRBJ2-1
CDR3nt: TGTGCCAGCGGCCGGGACAGATCTACCTACAATGAGCAGTTCTTC
CDR3aa: CASGRDRSTYNEQFF

v_gene: TRBV6-5
abundance: -
d_gene: -
j_gene: TRBJ2-3
CDR3nt: TGTGCCAGCAAAACATCAGGGGTTGGTACGCAGTATTTT
CDR3aa: CASKTSGVGTQYF

v_gene: TRBV9
abundance: -
d_gene: TRBD2
j_gene: TRBJ2-1
CDR3nt: TGTGCCAGCAGCGCCAACCCACTAGCGGGGGGCGTCAATGAGCAGTTCTTC
CDR3aa: CASSANPLAGGVNEQFF

v_gene: TRBV5-6
abundance: -
d_gene: TRBD1
j_gene: TRBJ1-1
CDR3nt: TGTGCCAGCAGCTTTGGGACAGGAGGGACTGAAGCTTTCTTT
CDR3aa: CASSFGTGGTEAFF

v_gene: TRBV27
abundance: -
d_gene: -
j_gene: TRBJ2-1
CDR3nt: TGTGCCAGCAGTAGGCGGGGGCGAGGGGATGAGCAGTTCTTC
CDR3aa: CASSRRGRGDEQFF

v_gene: TRBV21-1
abundance: -
d_gene: -
j_gene: TRBJ1-6
CDR3nt: TGTGCCAGCAGCAGCTGCGGCCGGGATAATTCACCCCTCCACTTT
CDR3aa: CASSSCGRDNSPLHF

v_gene: TRBV19
abundance: -
d_gene: -
j_gene: TRBJ1-5
CDR3nt: TGTGCCAGTAGTATCCTCGATCGGGTTAGCAATCAGCCCCAGCATTTT
CDR3aa: CASSILDRVSNQPQHF

v_gene: TRBV5-1
abundance: few
d_gene: -
j_gene: TRBJ2-5
CDR3nt: TGCGCCAGCAGCTTACTCCCCCAGGGGAATCAAGAGACCCAGTACTTC
CDR3aa: CASSLLPQGNQETQYF